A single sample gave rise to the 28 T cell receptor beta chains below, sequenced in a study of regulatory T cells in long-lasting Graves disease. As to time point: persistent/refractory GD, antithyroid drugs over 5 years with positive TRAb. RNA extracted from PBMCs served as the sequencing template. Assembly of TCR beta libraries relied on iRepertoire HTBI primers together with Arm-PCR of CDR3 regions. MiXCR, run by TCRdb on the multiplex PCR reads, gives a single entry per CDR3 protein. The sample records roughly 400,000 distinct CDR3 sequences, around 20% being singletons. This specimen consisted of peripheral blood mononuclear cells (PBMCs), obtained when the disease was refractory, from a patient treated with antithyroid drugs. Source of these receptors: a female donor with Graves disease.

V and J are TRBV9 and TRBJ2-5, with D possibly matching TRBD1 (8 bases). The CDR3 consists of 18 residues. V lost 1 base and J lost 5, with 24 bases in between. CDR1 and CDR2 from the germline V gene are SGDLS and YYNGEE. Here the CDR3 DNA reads TGTGCCAGCAGCGTAAGGGAGGGGGGGACAGGACGGGACGAGACCCAGTACTTC. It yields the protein CASSVREGGTGRDETQYF. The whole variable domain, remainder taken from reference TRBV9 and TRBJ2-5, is DSGVTQTPKHLITATGQRVTLRCSPRSGDLSVYWYQQSLDQGLQFLIQYYNGEERAKGNILERFSAQQFPDLHSELNLSSLELGDSALYFCASSVREGGTGRDETQYFGPGTRLLVL.

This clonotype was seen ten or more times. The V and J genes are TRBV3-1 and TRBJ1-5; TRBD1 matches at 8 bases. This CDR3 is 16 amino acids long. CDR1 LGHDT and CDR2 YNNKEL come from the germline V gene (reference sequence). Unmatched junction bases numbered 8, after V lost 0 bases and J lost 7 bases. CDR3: CASSQDLSGGGQPQHF. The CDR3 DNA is TGTGCCAGCAGCCAAGATCTGTCAGGGGGCGGACAGCCCCAGCATTTT.

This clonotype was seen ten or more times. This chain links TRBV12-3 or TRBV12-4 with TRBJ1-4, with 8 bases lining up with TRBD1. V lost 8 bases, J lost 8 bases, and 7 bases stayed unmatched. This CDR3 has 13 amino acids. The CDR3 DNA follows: TGTGCCAGCTGGGACAGGATCGGGGAAAAACTGTTTTTT. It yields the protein CASWDRIGEKLFF.

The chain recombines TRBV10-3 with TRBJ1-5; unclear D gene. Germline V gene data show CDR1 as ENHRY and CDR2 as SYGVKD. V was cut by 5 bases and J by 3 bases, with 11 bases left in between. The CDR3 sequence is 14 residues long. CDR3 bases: TGTGCCATCAGTCCCGAAGGCTACAATCAGCCCCAGCATTTT. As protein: CAISPEGYNQPQHF.

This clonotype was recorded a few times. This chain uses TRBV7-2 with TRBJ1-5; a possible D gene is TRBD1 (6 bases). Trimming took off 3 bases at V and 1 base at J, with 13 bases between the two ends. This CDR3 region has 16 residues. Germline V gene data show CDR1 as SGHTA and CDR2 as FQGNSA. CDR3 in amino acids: CASSFVAGASNQPQHF. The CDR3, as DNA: TGTGCCAGCAGCTTCGTTGCAGGGGCGAGCAATCAGCCCCAGCATTTT. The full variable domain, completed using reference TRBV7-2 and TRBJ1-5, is GAGVSQSPSNKVTEKGKDVELRCDPISGHTALYWYRQSLGQGLEFLIYFQGNSAPDKSGLPSDRFSAERTGGSVSTLTIQRTQQEDSAVYLCASSFVAGASNQPQHFGDGTRLSIL.

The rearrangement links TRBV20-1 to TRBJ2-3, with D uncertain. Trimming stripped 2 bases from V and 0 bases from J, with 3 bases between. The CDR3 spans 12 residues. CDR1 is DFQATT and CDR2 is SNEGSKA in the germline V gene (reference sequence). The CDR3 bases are TGCAGTGCTAGACTCAGCACAGATACGCAGTATTTT. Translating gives CSARLSTDTQYF.

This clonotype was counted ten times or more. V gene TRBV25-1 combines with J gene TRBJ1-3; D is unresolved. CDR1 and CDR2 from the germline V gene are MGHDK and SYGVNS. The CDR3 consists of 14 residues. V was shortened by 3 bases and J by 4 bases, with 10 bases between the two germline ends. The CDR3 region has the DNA TGTGCCAGCAGTGAGATCACCGGCGGAAACACCATATATTTT. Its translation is CASSEITGGNTIYF.

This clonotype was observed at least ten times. In nucleotides, the CDR3 is TGTGCCAGCAGTACCAAAGTCTTAGCGGGAGATTCCTACGAGCAGTACTTC. Encoded protein: CASSTKVLAGDSYEQYF. V is TRBV28 and J is TRBJ2-7, with 9 nucleotides matching TRBD2. This CDR3 is 17 amino acids long. CDR1 is MDHEN and CDR2 is SYDVKM in the germline V gene. V lost 5 bases and J lost 1; bases outside the gene matches: 12.

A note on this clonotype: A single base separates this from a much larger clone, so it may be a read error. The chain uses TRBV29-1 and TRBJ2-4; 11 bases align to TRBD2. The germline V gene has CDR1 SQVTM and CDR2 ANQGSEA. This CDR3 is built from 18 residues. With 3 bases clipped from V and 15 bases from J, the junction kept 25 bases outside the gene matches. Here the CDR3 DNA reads TGCAGCGTTGACAAGCCGGACCCACGACTAGCGGGACGGGAGACCCGGTACTTC. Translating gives CSVDKPDPRLAGRETRYF.

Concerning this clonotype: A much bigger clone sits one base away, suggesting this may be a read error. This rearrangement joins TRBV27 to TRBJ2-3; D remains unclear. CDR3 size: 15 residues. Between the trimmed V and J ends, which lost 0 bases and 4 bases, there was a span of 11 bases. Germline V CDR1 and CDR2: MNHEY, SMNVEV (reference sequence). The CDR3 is CASSLSTGIADTQYF. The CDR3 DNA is TGTGCCAGCAGTTTATCGACGGGTATTGCAGATACGCAGTATTTT.

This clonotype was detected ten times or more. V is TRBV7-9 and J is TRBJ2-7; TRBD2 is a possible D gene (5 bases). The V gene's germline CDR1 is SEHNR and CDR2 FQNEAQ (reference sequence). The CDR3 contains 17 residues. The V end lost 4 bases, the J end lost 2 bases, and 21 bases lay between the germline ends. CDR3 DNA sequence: TGTGCCAGCAGCTCAGTTGATGAAGGACTGGCACCCTACGAGCAGTACTTC. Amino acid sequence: CASSSVDEGLAPYEQYF.

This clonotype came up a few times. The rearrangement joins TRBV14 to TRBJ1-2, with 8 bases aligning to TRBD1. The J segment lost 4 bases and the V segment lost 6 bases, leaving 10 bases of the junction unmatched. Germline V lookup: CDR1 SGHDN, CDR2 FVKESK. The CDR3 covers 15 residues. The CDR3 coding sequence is TGTGCCAGCAGTCACAGCAGGGGGCCGGGCTATGGCTACACCTTC. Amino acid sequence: CASSHSRGPGYGYTF.

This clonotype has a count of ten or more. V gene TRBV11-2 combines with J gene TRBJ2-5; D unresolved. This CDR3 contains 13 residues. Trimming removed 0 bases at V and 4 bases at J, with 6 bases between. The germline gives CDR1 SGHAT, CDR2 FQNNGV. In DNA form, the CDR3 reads TGTGCCAGCAGCTTAGATGTTACAGAGACCCAGTACTTC. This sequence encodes CASSLDVTETQYF.

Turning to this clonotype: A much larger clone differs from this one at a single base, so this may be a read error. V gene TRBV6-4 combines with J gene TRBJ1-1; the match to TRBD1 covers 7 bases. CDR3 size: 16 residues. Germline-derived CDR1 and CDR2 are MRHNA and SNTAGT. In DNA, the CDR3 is TGTGCCAGCACCTACGGGACAGCACTATCCAACACTGAAGCTTCCTTT. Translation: CASTYGTALSNTEASF.

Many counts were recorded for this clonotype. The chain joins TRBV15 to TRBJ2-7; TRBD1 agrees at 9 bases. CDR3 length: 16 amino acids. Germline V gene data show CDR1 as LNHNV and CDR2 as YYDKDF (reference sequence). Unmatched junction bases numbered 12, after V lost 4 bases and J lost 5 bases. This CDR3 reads CATSKRRGQGYHEQYF. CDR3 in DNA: TGTGCCACCAGCAAGAGACGGGGACAGGGTTACCACGAGCAGTACTTC.

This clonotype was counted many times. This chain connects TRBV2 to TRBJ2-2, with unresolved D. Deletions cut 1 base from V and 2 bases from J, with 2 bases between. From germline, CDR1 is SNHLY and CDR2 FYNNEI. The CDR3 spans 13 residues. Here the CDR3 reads CASSEENTGELFF. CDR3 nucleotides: TGTGCCAGCAGTGAAGAAAACACCGGGGAGCTGTTTTTT. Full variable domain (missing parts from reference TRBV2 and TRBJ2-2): EPEVTQTPSHQVTQMGQEVILRCVPISNHLYFYWYRQILGQKVEFLVSFYNNEISEKSEIFDDQFSVERPDGSNFTLKIRSTKLEDSAMYFCASSEENTGELFFGEGSRLTVL.

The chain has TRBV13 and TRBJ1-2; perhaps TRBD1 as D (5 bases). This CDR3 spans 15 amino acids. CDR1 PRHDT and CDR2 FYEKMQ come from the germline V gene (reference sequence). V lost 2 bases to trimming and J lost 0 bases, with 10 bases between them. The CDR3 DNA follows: TGTGCCAGCAGCTTAATGGACATTGCTAACTATGGCTACACCTTC. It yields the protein CASSLMDIANYGYTF.

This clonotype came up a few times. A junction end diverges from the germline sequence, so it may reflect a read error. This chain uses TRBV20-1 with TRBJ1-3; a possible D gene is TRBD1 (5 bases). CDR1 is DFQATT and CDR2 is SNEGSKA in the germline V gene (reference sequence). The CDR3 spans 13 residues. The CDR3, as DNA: TGCAGTGCCGCTACGGACACAACAAACACCACATATTTT. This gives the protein CSAATDTTNTTYF.

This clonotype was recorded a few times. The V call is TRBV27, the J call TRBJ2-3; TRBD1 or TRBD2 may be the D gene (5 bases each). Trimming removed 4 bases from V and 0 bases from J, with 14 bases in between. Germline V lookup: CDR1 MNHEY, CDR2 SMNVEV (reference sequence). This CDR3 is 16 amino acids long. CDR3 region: CASSSWGYTSTDTQYF. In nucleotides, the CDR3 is TGTGCCAGCAGTTCGTGGGGGTATACTAGCACAGATACGCAGTATTTT.

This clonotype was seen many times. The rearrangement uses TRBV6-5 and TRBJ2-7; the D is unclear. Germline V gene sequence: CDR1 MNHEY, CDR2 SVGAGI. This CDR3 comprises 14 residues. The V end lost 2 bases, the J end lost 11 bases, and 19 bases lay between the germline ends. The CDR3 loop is CASSYMAEATYEYF. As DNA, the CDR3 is TGTGCCAGCAGTTACATGGCAGAGGCCACCTACGAGTACTTC.

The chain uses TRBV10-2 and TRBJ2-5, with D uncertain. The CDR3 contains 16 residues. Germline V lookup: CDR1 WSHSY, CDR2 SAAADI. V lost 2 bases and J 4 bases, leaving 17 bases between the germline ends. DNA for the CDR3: TGCGCCAGCAGTGAGAAAGGTGGCCGGCAAGTAGAGACCCAGTACTTC. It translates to CASSEKGGRQVETQYF.

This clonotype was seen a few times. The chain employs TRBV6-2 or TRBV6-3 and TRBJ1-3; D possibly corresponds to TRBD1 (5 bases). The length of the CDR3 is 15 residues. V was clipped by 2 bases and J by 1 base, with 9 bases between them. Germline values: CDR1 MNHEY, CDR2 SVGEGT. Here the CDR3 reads CASSYQGRSGNTIYF. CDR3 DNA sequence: TGTGCCAGCAGTTACCAGGGCCGGTCTGGAAACACCATATATTTT.

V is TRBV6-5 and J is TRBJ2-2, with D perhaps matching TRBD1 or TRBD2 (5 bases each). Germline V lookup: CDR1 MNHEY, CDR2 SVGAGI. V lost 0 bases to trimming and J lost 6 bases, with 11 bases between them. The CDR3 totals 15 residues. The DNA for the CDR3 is TGTGCCAGCAGTTACTCGGTAGAGGGGTCCGGGGAGCTGTTTTTT. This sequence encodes CASSYSVEGSGELFF.

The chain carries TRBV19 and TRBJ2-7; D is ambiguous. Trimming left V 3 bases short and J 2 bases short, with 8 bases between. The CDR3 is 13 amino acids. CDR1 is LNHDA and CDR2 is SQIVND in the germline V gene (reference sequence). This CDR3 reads CASSIPGPYEQYF. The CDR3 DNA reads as TGTGCCAGTAGTATCCCTGGACCCTACGAGCAGTACTTC. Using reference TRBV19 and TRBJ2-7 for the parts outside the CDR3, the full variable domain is DGGITQSPKYLFRKEGQNVTLSCEQNLNHDAMYWYRQDPGQGLRLIYYSQIVNDFQKGDIAEGYSVSREKKESFPLTVTSAQKNPTAFYLCASSIPGPYEQYFGPGTRLTVT.

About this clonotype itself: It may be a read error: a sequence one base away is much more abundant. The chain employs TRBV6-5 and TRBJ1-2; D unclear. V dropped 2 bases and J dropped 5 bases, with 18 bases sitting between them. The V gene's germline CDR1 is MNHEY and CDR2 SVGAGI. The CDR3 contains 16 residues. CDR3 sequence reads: CASSYSVTSTLYGYTF. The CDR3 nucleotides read TGTGCCAGCAGTTACAGCGTTACCTCAACTTTGTATGGCTACACCTTC.

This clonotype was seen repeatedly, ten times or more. CDR3 amino acids: CASTNRENTEAFF. The CDR3 DNA reads as TGTGCCAGCACGAACCGGGAAAACACTGAAGCTTTCTTT. The chain couples TRBV25-1 to TRBJ1-1; D gene uncertain. Deletions cut 7 bases from V and 2 bases from J, with 11 bases between. CDR1 is MGHDK, CDR2 SYGVNS, per germline. CDR3 length: 13 amino acids.

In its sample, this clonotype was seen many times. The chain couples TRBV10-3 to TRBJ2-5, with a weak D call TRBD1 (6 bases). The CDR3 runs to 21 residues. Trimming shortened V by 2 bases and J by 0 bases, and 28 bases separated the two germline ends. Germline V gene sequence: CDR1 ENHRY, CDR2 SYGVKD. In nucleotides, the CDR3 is TGTGCCATCAGTGAGATAAACCCGGACAGTGTCAGGATTGGGTACCAAGAGACCCAGTACTTC. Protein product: CAISEINPDSVRIGYQETQYF.

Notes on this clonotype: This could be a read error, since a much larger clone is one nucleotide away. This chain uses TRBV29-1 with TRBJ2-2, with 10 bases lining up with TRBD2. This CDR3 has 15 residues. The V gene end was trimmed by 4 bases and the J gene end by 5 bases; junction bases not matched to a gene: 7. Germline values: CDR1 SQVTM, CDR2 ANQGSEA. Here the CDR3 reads CSVGASGRQTGELFF. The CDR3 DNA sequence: TGCAGCGTTGGGGCTAGCGGGAGACAAACCGGGGAGCTGTTTTTT.